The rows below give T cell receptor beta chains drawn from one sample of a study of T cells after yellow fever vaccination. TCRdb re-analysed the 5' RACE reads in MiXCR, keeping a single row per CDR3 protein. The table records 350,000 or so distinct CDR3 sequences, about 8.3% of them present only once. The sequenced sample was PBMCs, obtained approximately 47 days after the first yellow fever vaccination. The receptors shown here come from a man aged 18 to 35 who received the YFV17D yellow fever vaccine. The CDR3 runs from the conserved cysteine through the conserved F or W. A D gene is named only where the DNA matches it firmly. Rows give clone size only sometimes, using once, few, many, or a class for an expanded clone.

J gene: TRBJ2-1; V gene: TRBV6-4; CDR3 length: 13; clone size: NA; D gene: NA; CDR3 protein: CASSDSSGIEQFF; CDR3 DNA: TGTGCCAGCAGTGACTCATCCGGGATCGAGCAGTTCTTC
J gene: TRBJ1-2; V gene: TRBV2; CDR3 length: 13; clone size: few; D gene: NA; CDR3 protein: CASSPLQVYGYTF; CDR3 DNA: TGTGCCAGCAGTCCACTACAGGTCTATGGCTACACCTTC
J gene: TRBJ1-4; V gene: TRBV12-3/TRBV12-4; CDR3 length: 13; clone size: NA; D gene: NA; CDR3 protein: CASSFSDAEKLFF; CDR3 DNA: TGTGCCAGCAGTTTTTCCGATGCTGAAAAACTGTTTTTT
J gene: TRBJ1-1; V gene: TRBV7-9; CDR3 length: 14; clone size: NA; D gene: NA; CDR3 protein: CASSFWEGNTEAFF; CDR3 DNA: TGTGCCAGCAGCTTTTGGGAAGGGAACACTGAAGCTTTCTTT
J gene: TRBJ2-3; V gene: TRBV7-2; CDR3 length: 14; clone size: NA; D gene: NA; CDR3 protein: CASSLVHTTDTQYF; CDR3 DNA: TGTGCCAGCAGCTTAGTACATACCACAGATACGCAGTATTTT
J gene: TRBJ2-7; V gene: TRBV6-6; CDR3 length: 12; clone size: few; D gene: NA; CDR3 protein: CASTVRPYEQYF; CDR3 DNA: TGTGCCAGCACCGTCCGTCCCTACGAGCAGTACTTC
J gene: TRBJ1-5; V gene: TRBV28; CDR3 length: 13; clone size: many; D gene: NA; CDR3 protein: CASRQGSNQPQHF; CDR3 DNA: TGTGCCAGCAGACAGGGTAGCAATCAGCCCCAGCATTTT
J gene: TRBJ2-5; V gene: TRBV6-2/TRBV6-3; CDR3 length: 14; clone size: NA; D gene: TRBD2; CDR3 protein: CASSTVAGRETQYF; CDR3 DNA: TGTGCCAGCAGCACGGTAGCGGGAAGAGAGACCCAGTACTTC
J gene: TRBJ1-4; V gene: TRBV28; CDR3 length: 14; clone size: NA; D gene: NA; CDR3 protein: CASSPPQRAEKLFF; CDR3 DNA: TGTGCCAGCAGTCCACCACAGCGAGCTGAAAAACTGTTTTTT
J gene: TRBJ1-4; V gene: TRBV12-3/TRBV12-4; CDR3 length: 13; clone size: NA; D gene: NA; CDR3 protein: CASSPNLGEKLFF; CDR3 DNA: TGTGCCAGCAGTCCCAACCTTGGGGAAAAACTGTTTTTT
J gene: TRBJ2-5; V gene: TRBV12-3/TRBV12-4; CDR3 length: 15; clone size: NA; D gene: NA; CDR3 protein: CASTVGGSYQETQYF; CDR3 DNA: TGTGCCAGCACCGTGGGCGGCTCATACCAAGAGACCCAGTACTTC
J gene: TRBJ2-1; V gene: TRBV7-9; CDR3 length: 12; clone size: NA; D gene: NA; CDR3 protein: CASSLVEHGQFF; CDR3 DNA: TGTGCCAGCAGCTTAGTAGAACACGGGCAGTTCTTC
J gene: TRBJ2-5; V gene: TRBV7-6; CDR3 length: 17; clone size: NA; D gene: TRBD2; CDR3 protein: CASSLRPGLEGPETQYF; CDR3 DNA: TGTGCCAGCAGCTTAAGGCCGGGACTAGAGGGGCCAGAGACCCAGTACTTC
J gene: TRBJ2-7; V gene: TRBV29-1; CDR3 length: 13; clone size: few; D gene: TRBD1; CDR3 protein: CSVVWDSAYEQYF; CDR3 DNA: TGCAGCGTTGTTTGGGACAGCGCCTACGAGCAGTACTTC
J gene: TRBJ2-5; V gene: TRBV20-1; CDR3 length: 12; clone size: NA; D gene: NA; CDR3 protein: CSSTSRRETQYF; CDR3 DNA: TGCAGTTCCACCTCTAGGAGGGAGACCCAGTACTTC
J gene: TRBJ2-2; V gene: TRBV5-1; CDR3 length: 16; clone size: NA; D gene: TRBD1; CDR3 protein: CASSLTGQGGTGELFF; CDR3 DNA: TGCGCCAGCAGCTTGACGGGACAGGGTGGCACCGGGGAGCTGTTTTTT
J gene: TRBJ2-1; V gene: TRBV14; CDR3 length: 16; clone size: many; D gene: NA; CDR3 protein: CASSQDGTDPYNEQFF; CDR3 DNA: TGTGCCAGCAGCCAAGATGGGACCGACCCATACAATGAGCAGTTCTTC
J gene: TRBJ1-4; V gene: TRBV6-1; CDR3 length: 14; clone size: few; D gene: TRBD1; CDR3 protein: CASSRTGSDEKLFF; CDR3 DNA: TGTGCCAGCAGTCGGACAGGGTCAGACGAAAAACTGTTTTTT
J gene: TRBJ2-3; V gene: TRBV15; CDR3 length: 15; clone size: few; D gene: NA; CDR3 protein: CATSRSGPGTDTQYF; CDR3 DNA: TGTGCCACCAGCAGGAGCGGGCCGGGCACAGATACGCAGTATTTT
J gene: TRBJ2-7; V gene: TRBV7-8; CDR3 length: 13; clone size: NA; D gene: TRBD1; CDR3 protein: CASSPGTGPAQYF; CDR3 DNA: TGTGCCAGCAGCCCGGGGACAGGCCCTGCGCAGTACTTC
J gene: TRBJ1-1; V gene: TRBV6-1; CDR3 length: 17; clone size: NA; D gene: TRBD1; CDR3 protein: CASSVSLYRGGNTEAFF; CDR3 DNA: TGTGCCAGCAGTGTATCTCTCTACAGGGGAGGGAACACTGAAGCTTTCTTT
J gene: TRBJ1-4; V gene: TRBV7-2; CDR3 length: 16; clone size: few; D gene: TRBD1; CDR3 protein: CASSLQGGGMVEKLFF; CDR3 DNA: TGTGCCAGCAGCTTGCAAGGGGGCGGGATGGTTGAAAAACTGTTTTTT
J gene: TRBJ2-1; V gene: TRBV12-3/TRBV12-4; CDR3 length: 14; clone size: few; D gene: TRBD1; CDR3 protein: CASSKGANSYEQFF; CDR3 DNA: TGTGCCAGCAGTAAGGGGGCTAATAGCTATGAGCAGTTCTTC
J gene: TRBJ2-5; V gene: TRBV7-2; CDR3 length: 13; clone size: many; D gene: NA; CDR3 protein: CASSGGRQETQYF; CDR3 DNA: TGTGCCAGCAGCGGAGGGAGGCAAGAGACCCAGTACTTC
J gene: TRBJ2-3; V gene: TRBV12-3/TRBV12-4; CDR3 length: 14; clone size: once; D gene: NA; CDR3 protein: CASSSSPLTDTQYF; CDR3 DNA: TGTGCCAGCAGTTCTAGCCCATTAACAGATACGCAGTATTTT